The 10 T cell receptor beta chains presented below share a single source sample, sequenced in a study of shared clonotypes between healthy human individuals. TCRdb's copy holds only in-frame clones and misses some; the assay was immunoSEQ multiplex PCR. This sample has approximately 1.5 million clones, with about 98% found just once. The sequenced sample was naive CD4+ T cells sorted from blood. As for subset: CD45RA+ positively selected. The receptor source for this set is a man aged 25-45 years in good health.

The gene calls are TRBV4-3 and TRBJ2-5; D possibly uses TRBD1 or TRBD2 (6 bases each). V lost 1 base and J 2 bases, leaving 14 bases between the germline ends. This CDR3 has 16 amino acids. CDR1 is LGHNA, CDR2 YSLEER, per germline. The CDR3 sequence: CASSQGGAGVQETQYF. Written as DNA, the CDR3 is TGCGCCAGCAGCCAAGGCGGGGCAGGGGTACAAGAGACCCAGTACTTC.

CDR3 nucleotide sequence: TGCGCCAGCAGCCAAGATCGATCCGCCTACGAGCAGTACTTC. This encodes CASSQDRSAYEQYF. The V call is TRBV4-3, the J call TRBJ2-7; no clear D gene. The CDR3 consists of 14 residues. Trimming took off 0 bases at V and 2 bases at J, with 8 bases between the two ends. The germline CDR1 and CDR2 sequences are LGHNA and YSLEER.

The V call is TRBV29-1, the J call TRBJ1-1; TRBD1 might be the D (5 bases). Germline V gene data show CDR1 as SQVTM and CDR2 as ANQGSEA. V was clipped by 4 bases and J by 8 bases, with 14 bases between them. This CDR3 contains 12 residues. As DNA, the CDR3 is TGCAGCGTTGTTCAGGGACCCGAAGAAGCTTTCTTT. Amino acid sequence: CSVVQGPEEAFF.

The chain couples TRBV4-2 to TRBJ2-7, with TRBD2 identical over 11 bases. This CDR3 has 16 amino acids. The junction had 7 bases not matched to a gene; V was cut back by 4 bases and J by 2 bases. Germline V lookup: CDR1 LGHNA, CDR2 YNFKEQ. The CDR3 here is CASSLHTSGSTYEQYF. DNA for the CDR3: TGTGCCAGCAGCCTTCACACTAGCGGGAGTACCTACGAGCAGTACTTC.

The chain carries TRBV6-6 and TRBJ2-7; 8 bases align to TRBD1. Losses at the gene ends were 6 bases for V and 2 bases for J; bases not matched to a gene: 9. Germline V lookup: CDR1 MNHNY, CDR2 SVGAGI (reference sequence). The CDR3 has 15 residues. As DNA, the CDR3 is TGTGCCAGCAGCCGGACAGGGCTACGAACCTACGAGCAGTACTTC. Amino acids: CASSRTGLRTYEQYF.

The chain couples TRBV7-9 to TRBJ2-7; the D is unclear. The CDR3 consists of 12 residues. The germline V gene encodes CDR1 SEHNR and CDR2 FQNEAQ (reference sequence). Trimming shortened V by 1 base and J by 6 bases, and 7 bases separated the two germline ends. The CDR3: CASSLEAVEQYF. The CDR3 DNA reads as TGTGCCAGCAGCTTAGAGGCAGTCGAGCAGTACTTC.

CDR3 in amino acids: CASSPDSQGRPGETQYF. The CDR3 DNA sequence: TGTGCCAGCAGTCCAGACTCCCAGGGACGGCCAGGAGAGACCCAGTACTTC. V gene TRBV27 combines with J gene TRBJ2-5; D assignment may be TRBD1 or TRBD2 (5 bases each). Trimming removed 5 bases at V and 4 bases at J, with 23 bases between. This CDR3 is built from 17 residues. CDR1 and CDR2 (germline): MNHEY, SMNVEV (reference sequence).

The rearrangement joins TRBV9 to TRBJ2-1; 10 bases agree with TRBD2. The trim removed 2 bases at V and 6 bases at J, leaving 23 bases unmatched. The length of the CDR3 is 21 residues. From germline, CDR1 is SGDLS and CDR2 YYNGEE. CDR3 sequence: CASSVTIPTGTLSGRGNEQFF. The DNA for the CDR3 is TGTGCCAGCAGCGTCACGATACCAACGGGTACTCTGAGCGGGAGGGGCAATGAGCAGTTCTTC.

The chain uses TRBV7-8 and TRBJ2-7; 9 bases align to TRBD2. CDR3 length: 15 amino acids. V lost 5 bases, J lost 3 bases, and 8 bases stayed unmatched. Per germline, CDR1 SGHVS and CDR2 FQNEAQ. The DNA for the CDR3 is TGTGCCAGCAGCCAGCGGCTAGCGGGACACTACGAGCAGTACTTC. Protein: CASSQRLAGHYEQYF.

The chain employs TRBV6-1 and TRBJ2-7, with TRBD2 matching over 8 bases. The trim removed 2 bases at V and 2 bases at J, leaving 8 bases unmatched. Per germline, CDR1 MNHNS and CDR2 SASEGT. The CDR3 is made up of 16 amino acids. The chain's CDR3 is CASSETHPGLAYEQYF. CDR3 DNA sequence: TGTGCCAGCAGTGAAACCCACCCGGGACTAGCCTACGAGCAGTACTTC.